The 2 T cell receptor beta chains below come from one sample, sequenced in a study of blood T cell repertoires in COVID-19 (dated by TCRdb to the early 2020s). The library was obtained by the immunoSEQ multiplex PCR assay. TCRdb's version of the immuneACCESS table is confined to in-frame rearrangements and falls short of the full clone set. An unresolved V gene accounts for under half of the shortfall where checked; the remainder is of unknown origin. In all, the sample holds 130,000 to 150,000 clones, and around 80% of those were seen once. Clones ranked in the top ten supply 3.5% of the sample. Sequencing was carried out using peripheral blood. These receptors came from a man in his 70s who had recovered from COVID-19.

V and J are TRBV19 and TRBJ2-7; 7 bases agree with TRBD1. V lost 6 bases, J lost 4 bases, and 9 bases stayed unmatched. The CDR3 length is 14 residues. The V gene's germline CDR1 is LNHDA and CDR2 SQIVND (reference sequence). CDR3 region: CASRVNRGAYEQYF. The CDR3 DNA follows: TGTGCCAGTAGGGTAAACAGGGGAGCGTACGAGCAGTACTTC.

This clone is a singleton in its sample. The chain carries TRBV7-8 and TRBJ2-1; 12 positions agree with TRBD1. This CDR3 has 19 amino acids. V gave up 2 bases and J gave up 11 bases; unmatched junction bases: 19. Germline loops: CDR1 SGHVS, CDR2 FQNEAQ. The CDR3, as DNA: TGTGCCAGCAGCTTAAACCCCGGGACAGGGGGCAGTTTAGTCCCCAAGCAGTTCTTC. This encodes CASSLNPGTGGSLVPKQFF.